This T cell receptor (beta chain) was found in a study of CD8+ T cells in alopecia areata. Treatment: oral pan-JAK inhibitor, 5-10 mg twice daily. Cell sorting on a FACSAria was used to separate CD4+ and CD8+ T cells from the PBMCs. Study-wide results and limits: Tofacitinib delivered significant drops in scalp clonality and in expanded CD8+ clones among the top 100. Scalp and blood samples kept many expanded lesional clones throughout tofacitinib. Against the mouse data, patients shared TCRs less clearly, possibly for HLA reasons.

The V gene's germline CDR1 is SGHNT and CDR2 YYREEE (reference sequence). This CDR3 comprises 12 residues. Trimming removed 2 bases from V and 8 bases from J, with 8 bases in between. For this clone: Its cognate antigen is unknown.

Sequencing used cDNA as its template, made by extracting RNA and reverse transcribing it. Only in-frame clones appear in the TCRdb table, and some are missing; sequencing was by immunoSEQ multiplex PCR. The sample holds 80,000 to 100,000 clones, 40% to 50% seen once. Sequencing used CD8+ T cells sorted from blood, obtained at week 24, from a patient treated with tofacitinib. This chain joins TRBV5-4 and TRBJ2-1; D is unresolved. The clonotype originates from a human donor with alopecia areata. The CDR3 sequence is CASSFGVDEQFF. For the CDR3, the DNA is TGTGCCAGCAGCTTTGGGGTAGATGAGCAGTTCTTC. Variable domain in full (rest from reference TRBV5-4 and TRBJ2-1): ETGVTQSPTHLIKTRGQQVTLRCSSQSGHNTVSWYQQALGQGPQFIFQYYREEENGRGNFPPRFSGLQFPNYSSELNVNALELDDSALYLCASSFGVDEQFFGPGTRLTVL.